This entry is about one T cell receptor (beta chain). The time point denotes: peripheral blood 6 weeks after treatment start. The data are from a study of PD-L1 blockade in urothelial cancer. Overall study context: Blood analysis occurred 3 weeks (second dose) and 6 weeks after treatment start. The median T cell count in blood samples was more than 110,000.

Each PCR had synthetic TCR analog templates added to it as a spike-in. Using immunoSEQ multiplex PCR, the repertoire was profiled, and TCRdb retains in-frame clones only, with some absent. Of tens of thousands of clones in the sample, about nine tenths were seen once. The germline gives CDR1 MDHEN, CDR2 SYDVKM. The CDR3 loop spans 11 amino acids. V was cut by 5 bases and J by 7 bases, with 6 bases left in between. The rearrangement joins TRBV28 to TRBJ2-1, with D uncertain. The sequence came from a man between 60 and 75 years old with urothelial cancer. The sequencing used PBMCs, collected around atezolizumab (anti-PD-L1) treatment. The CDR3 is CASSPLNEQFF. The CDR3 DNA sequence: TGTGCCAGCAGTCCCCTTAATGAGCAGTTCTTC.